A single sample is the source of the 9 T cell receptor beta chains below, sequenced in a study of blood T cell repertoires in COVID-19 (dated by TCRdb to the early 2020s). The protocol used for the library was the immunoSEQ multiplex PCR assay. This is the immuneACCESS table as TCRdb keeps it, with only in-frame sequences that have V and J called. A part of the clones is gone; compared with another copy, unresolved V genes explain less than half, and the rest is unexplained. This sample gives around 260,000 clones in total; roughly 90% of them show up just once. Clones ranked in the top ten supply 0.94% of the sample. The sample consisted of peripheral blood. These receptors were obtained from a woman between 40 and 55 years old who had recovered from COVID-19.

The V gene is TRBV19, the J gene TRBJ2-3; TRBD2 is a possible D gene (7 bases). V dropped 9 bases and J dropped 6 bases, with 19 bases sitting between them. The CDR3 extends over 14 amino acids. Germline CDR1 is LNHDA and CDR2 is SQIVND (reference sequence). The CDR3 region has the DNA TGTGCCAGCCGCGACGAGGGGGAGGGGGATACGCAGTATTTT. Translated: CASRDEGEGDTQYF. The full variable domain, completed using reference TRBV19 and TRBJ2-3, is DGGITQSPKYLFRKEGQNVTLSCEQNLNHDAMYWYRQDPGQGLRLIYYSQIVNDFQKGDIAEGYSVSREKKESFPLTVTSAQKNPTAFYLCASRDEGEGDTQYFGPGTRLTVL.

The chain carries TRBV7-6 and TRBJ2-1; TRBD2 agrees at 8 bases. This CDR3 comprises 16 residues. Germline-derived CDR1 and CDR2 are SGHVS and FNYEAQ. Losses at the gene ends were 1 base for V and 3 bases for J; bases not matched to a gene: 5. Written as DNA, the CDR3 is TGTGCCAGCAGCTTAGAAGGAGCGGGAGACTACAATGAGCAGTTCTTC. This translates into CASSLEGAGDYNEQFF.

The chain recombines TRBV15 with TRBJ2-7; D is unclear. The V and J ends lost 5 bases and 5 bases respectively, with 16 bases between them. Germline V gene lookup returns CDR1 LNHNV and CDR2 YYDKDF (reference sequence). The CDR3 spans 14 residues. CDR3 in amino acids: CATSSTLGWDEQYF. DNA for the CDR3: TGTGCCACCAGCTCCACCCTCGGGTGGGACGAGCAGTACTTC.

This clone was picked up a small number of times. The V and J genes are TRBV5-1 and TRBJ1-1; 7 bases match TRBD1. Germline V lookup: CDR1 SGHRS, CDR2 YFSETQ. This CDR3 has 14 amino acids. After removal of 5 bases from V and 4 bases from J, the junction contained 8 bases not matched to a gene. CDR3 bases: TGCGCCAGCAGTCAGACAGGGCTGAGCACTGAAGCTTTCTTT. Its translation: CASSQTGLSTEAFF.

Only one count was recorded for this clone. Written as DNA, the CDR3 is TGTGCCAGCAGCCCCAACCGGGGGGGGACCTACGAGCAGTACTTC. This sequence encodes CASSPNRGGTYEQYF. V is TRBV9 and J is TRBJ2-7, with 8 bases aligning to TRBD2. The CDR3 is 15 residues long. J gave up 2 bases and V 4 bases, and 8 bases lay outside the gene matches. Germline CDR1 and CDR2: SGDLS and YYNGEE.

The genes are TRBV3-1 (or the pseudogene TRBV3-2) and TRBJ1-3; D is perhaps TRBD1 (6 bases). The CDR3 is 16 residues long. V lost 1 base to trimming and J lost 4 bases, with 14 bases between them. The germline V gene has CDR1 LGHDT and CDR2 YNNKEL (reference sequence). CDR3 in DNA: TGTGCCAGCAGCCAAGTTGGTGGGGGCCTGGGAAACACCATATATTTT. It is translated as CASSQVGGGLGNTIYF.

The V gene is TRBV4-1, the J gene TRBJ2-1; 7 bases are a match to TRBD2. CDR1 MGHRA and CDR2 YSYEKL come from the germline V gene. The ends lost 4 bases at V and 0 bases at J; junction bases unmatched: 6. CDR3 length: 16 amino acids. CDR3 in DNA: TGCGCCAGCAGCCCCCGGGGGGACCTCTCCTACAATGAGCAGTTCTTC. Residues: CASSPRGDLSYNEQFF.

This chain joins TRBV11-3 and TRBJ2-1, with 8 bases fitting TRBD2. This CDR3 contains 16 residues. From germline, CDR1 is SGHNT and CDR2 YENEEA. The V segment lost 5 bases and the J segment 0 bases; nucleotides outside the gene matches: 6. CDR3: CASSQTGTSSYNEQFF. Here the CDR3 DNA reads TGTGCCAGCAGCCAGACCGGGACTAGCTCCTACAATGAGCAGTTCTTC.

The chain uses TRBV6-1 and TRBJ2-3; 7 positions match TRBD2. CDR3 length equals 15 residues. CDR1 MNHNS and CDR2 SASEGT come from the germline V gene. V shed 1 base, J shed 3 bases, and the junction held 4 bases outside the gene matches. As DNA, the CDR3 is TGTGCCAGCAGTGAAGTTCCGGGGGGTACAGATACGCAGTATTTT. Translating it yields CASSEVPGGTDTQYF.